This section outlines one T cell receptor (beta chain) sequence together with its context. What it recognizes is unknown. The study ran its PCR with 60 Vbeta and 13 Jbeta primers. Assay: immunoSEQ multiplex PCR; the TCRdb copy retains only in-frame clones and omits some. Of fewer than 200,000 clones listed, over 80% are singletons. These data are taken from a study of cytomegalovirus exposure and HLA in healthy donors. Background on the study: Of all 400 or so donors who were genotyped, roughly 81% belonged to the Caucasian-associated ancestry cluster. Study results and caveats: Later on, an analysis showed TCR association rates differing by HLA locus, with DRB1 the most and HLA-C the fewest. Donors were assumed by presence/absence analyses to have roughly uniform sequencing depth.

The CDR3 runs 15 residues. Germline values: CDR1 SQVTM, CDR2 ANQGSEA. V gave up 7 bases and J gave up 1 base, with 19 bases separating them. The receptor was derived from a woman between 50 and 59 years old in good health and CMV-seropositive. The V gene is TRBV29-1, the J gene TRBJ1-1; D may be TRBD1 (6 bases). The sample comprised PBMCs. CDR3 loop: CSALDRSSGNTEAFF. CDR3 in DNA: TGCAGCGCCCTCGACAGGTCCTCAGGGAACACTGAAGCTTTCTTT.